Each of the 2 T cell receptor beta chains below was sequenced from the same sample in a study of cytomegalovirus exposure and HLA in healthy donors. Researchers ran the PCR with 60 Vbeta and 13 Jbeta primers. TCRdb's copy holds only in-frame clones and misses some; the assay was immunoSEQ multiplex PCR. The sample records about 90,000 clones, 70% to 80% being singletons. Sequencing used PBMCs. The receptors derive from a man aged 25-40 years in good health and CMV-seronegative.

V gene TRBV7-9 combines with J gene TRBJ2-5; D may be TRBD2 (6 bases). There are 14 residues in the CDR3. Trimming removed 5 bases at V and 3 bases at J, with 13 bases between. CDR1 and CDR2 from the germline V gene are SEHNR and FQNEAQ (reference sequence). The CDR3 sequence is CASSLGTGEETQYF. CDR3 sequence (DNA): TGTGCCAGCAGCCTCGGGACGGGGGAAGAGACCCAGTACTTC.

The chain recombines TRBV7-2 with TRBJ1-2, with a possible D match to TRBD1 (5 bases). CDR1 is SGHTA, CDR2 FQGNSA, per germline. The CDR3 loop spans 14 amino acids. The V end was cut by 1 base, the J end by 8 bases, with 14 bases between. The CDR3 spells CASSLVVAGKGYTF. The CDR3 nucleotides read TGTGCCAGCAGCTTAGTTGTGGCAGGGAAAGGCTACACCTTC.